This TCR beta chain was found in a study of control samples from healthy donors and cancer patients (dated by TCRdb to 2019 to 2021). From its cysteine to its phenylalanine, the CDR3 spans 14 amino acids. Only CDR3 DNA remains: 42 bases, in frame from the first base. Based on the germline V gene (reference sequence), the CDR1 and CDR2 sequences are LGHDT and YNNKEL. Trimming takes 1 base from V and 5 bases from J, and the germline ends sit 12 bases apart. Library construction relied on the immunoSEQ multiplex PCR assay. Not all clones reach the TCRdb copy of this immuneACCESS table, which keeps in-frame sequences only. Checked studies attribute under half of the gap to unresolved V genes and leave the rest unexplained. The sample table shows roughly 370,000 clones, and 75% to 95% are seen once. The ten largest make up around 6.8% of the sample. Of note for this clone: Its cognate antigen has yet to be identified. No base quality information exists; no much larger clone differs at one position.

The sequenced sample was PBMCs. The sequence derives from a man aged 40-49 years with head and neck cancer. This sequence uses TRBV3-1 (or the pseudogene TRBV3-2) and TRBJ2-7; 5 matching bases give a weak D call of TRBD1. Here the CDR3 is given as CASSQGTSWDEQYF. The nucleotide sequence reads as follows: TGTGCCAGCAGCCAAGGGACATCTTGGGACGAGCAGTACTTC.